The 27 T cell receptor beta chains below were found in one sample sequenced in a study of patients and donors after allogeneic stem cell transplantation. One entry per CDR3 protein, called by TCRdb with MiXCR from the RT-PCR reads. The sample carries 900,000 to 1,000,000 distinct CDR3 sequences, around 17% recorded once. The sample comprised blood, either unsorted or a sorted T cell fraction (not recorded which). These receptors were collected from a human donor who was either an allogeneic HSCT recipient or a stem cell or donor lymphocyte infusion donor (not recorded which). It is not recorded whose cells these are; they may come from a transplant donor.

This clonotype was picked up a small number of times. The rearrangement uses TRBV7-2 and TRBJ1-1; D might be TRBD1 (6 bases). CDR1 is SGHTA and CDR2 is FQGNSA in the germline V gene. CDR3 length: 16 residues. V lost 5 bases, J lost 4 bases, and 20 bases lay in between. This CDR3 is CASSQGTLSGSTEAFF. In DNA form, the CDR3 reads TGTGCCAGCAGCCAAGGGACACTCTCAGGGAGCACTGAAGCTTTCTTT.

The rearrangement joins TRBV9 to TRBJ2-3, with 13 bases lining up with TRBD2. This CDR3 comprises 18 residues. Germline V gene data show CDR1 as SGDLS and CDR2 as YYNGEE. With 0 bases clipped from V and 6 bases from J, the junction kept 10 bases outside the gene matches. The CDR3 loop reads CASSVATGTSGARDTQYF. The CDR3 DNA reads TGTGCCAGCAGCGTAGCTACAGGGACTAGCGGGGCCCGTGATACGCAGTATTTT.

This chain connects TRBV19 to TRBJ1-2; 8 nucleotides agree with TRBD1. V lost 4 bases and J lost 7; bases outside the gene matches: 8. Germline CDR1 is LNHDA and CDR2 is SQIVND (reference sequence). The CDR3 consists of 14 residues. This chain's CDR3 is CASSTRGRIAGYTF. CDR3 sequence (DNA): TGTGCCAGTAGTACCAGGGGGCGTATAGCTGGCTACACCTTC.

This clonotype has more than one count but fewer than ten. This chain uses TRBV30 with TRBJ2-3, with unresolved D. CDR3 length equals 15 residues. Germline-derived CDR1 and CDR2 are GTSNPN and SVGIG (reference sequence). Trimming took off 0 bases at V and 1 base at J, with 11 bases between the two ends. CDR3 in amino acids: CAWSVLAVGTDTQYF. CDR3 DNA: TGTGCCTGGAGTGTACTTGCAGTAGGCACAGATACGCAGTATTTT.

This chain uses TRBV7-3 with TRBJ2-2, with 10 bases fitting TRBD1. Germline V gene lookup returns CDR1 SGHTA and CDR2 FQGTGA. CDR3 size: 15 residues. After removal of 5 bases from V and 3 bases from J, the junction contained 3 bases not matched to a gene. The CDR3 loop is CASSPDRGDTGELFF. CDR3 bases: TGTGCCAGCAGCCCGGACAGGGGGGACACCGGGGAGCTGTTTTTT. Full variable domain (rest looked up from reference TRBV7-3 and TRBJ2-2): GAGVSQTPSNKVTEKGKYVELRCDPISGHTALYWYRQSLGQGPEFLIYFQGTGAADDSGLPNDRFFAVRPEGSVSTLKIQRTERGDSAVYLCASSPDRGDTGELFFGEGSRLTVL.

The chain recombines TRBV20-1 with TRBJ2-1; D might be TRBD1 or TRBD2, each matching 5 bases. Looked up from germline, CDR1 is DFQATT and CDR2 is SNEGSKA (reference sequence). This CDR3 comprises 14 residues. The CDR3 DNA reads TGCCAACCCAATTGGCAGATGGGACCCAATGAGCAGTTCTTC. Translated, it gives CQPNWQMGPNEQFF.

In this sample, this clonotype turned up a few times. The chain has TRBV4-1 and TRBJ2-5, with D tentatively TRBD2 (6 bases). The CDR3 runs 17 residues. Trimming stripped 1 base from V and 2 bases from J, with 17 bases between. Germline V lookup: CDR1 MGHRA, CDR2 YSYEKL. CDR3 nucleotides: TGCGCCAGCAGCCAAGTTGGGGTAGCGGAGAAGCAAGAGACCCAGTACTTC. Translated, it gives CASSQVGVAEKQETQYF.

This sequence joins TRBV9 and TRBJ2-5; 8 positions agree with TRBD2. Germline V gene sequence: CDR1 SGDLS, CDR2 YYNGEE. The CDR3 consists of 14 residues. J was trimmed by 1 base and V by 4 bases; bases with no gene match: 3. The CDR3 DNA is TGTGCCAGCAGCATCGGACTAGCCCAAGAGACCCAGTACTTC. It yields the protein CASSIGLAQETQYF. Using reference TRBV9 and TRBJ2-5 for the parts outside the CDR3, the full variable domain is DSGVTQTPKHLITATGQRVTLRCSPRSGDLSVYWYQQSLDQGLQFLIQYYNGEERAKGNILERFSAQQFPDLHSELNLSSLELGDSALYFCASSIGLAQETQYFGPGTRLLVL.

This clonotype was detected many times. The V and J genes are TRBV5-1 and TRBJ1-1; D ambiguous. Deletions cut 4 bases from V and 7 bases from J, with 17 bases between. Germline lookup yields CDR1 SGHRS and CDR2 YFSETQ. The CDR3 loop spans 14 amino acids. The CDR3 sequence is CASSRYGEDGEAFF. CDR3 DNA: TGCGCCAGCAGCAGGTACGGGGAGGACGGTGAAGCTTTCTTT.

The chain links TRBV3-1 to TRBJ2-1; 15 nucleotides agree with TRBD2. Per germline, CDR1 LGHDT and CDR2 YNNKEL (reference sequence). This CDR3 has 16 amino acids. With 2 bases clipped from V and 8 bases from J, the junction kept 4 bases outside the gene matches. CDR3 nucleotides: TGTGCCAGCAGCCAACAGGGACTAGCGGGAGGCGATGAGCAGTTCTTC. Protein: CASSQQGLAGGDEQFF.

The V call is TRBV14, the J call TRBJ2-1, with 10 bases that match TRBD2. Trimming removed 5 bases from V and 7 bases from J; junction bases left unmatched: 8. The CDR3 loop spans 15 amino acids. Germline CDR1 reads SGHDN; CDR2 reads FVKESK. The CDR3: CASSKEIAGGNEQFF. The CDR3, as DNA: TGTGCCAGCAGCAAGGAAATAGCGGGAGGAAATGAGCAGTTCTTC.

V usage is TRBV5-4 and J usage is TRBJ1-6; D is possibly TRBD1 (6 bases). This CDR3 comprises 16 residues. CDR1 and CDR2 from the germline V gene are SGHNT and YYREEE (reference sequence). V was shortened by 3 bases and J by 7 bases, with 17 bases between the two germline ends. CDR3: CASSSGQKGRNSPLHF. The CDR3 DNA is TGTGCCAGCAGCTCCGGACAGAAAGGGAGAAATTCACCCCTCCACTTT.

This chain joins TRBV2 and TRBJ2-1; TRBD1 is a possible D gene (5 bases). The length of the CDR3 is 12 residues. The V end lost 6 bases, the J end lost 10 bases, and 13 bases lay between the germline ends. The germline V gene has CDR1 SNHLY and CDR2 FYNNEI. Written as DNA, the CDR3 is TGTGCCAGCAGGCCCCACTCAGGGGAGCAGTTCTTC. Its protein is CASRPHSGEQFF.

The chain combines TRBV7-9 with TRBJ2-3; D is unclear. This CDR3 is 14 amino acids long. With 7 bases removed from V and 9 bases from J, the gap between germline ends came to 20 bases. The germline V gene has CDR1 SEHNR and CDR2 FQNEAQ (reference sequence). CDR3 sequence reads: CASTVEGPPATQYF. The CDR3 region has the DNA TGTGCCAGCACCGTCGAAGGCCCGCCAGCAACGCAGTATTTT.

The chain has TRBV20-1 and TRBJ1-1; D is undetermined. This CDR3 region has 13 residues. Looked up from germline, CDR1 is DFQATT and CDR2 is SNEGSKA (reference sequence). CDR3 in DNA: TGCAGCGCCCGAATTTCGGGAGGCGCTGAAGCTTTCTTT. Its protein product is CSARISGGAEAFF.

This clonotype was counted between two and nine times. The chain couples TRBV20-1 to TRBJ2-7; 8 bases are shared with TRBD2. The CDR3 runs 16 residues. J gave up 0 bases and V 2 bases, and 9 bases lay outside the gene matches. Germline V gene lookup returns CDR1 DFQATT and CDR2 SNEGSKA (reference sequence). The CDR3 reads CSARPKGSGSSYEQYF. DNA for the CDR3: TGCAGTGCTAGACCCAAAGGCAGCGGGAGCTCCTACGAGCAGTACTTC.

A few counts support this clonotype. The CDR3 DNA follows: TGTGCCAGCAGCTCGGGTCTAATGGGGTTTGAGCAGTTCTTC. Translated: CASSSGLMGFEQFF. The rearrangement joins TRBV5-6 to TRBJ2-1, with no clear D. Germline CDR1 and CDR2: SGHDT and YYEEEE. Trimming cost V 3 bases and J 9 bases, with 16 bases left between them. The CDR3 consists of 14 residues.

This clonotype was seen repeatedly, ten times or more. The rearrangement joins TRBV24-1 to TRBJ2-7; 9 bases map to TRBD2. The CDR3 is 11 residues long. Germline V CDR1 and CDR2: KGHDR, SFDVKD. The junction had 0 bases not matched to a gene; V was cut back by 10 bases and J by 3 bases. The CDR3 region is CATSGGYEQYF. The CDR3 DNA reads TGTGCCACTAGCGGGGGCTACGAGCAGTACTTC.

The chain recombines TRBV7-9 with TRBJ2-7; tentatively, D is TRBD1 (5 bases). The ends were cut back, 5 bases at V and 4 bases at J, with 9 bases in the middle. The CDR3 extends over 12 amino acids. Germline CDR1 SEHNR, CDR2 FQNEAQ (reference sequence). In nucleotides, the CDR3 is TGTGCCAGCAGCGCGACAGCTTACGAGCAGTACTTC. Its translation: CASSATAYEQYF.

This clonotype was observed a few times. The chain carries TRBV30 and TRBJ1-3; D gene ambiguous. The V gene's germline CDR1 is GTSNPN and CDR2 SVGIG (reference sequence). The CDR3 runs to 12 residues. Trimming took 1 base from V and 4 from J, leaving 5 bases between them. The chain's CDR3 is CAWSAVGNTIYF. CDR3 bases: TGTGCCTGGAGTGCGGTGGGAAACACCATATATTTT.

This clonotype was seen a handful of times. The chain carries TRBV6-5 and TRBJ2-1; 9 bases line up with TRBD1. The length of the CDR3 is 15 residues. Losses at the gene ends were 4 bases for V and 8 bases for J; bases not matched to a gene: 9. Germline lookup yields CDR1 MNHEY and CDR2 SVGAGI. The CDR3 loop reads CASSSTGGRIDEQFF. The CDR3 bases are TGTGCCAGCAGTTCCACAGGGGGCCGGATCGATGAGCAGTTCTTC.

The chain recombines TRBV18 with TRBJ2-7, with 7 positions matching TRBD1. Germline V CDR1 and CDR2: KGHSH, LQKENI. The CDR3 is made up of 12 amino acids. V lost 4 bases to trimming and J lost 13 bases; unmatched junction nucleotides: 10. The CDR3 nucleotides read TGTGCCAGCTCACAAACAAACCGGGACAGTTACTTC. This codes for CASSQTNRDSYF.

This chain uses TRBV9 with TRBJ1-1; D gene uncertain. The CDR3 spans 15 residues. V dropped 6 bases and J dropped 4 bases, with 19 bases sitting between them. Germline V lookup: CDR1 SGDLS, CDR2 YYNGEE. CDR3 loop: CASTPDAGSGTEAFF. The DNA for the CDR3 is TGTGCCAGCACCCCCGATGCCGGGTCGGGCACTGAAGCTTTCTTT.

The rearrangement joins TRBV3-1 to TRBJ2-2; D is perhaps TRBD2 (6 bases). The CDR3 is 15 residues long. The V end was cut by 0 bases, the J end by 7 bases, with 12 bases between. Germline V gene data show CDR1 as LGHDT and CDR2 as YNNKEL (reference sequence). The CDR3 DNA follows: TGTGCCAGCAGCCAAGAAAGGGCTAGCGTCGGGGAGCTGTTTTTT. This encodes CASSQERASVGELFF.

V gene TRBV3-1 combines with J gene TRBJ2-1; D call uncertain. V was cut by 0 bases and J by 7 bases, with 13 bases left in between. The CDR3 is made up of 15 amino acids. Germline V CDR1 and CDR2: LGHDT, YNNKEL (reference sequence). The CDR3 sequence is CASSQDRTESNEQFF. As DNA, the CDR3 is TGTGCCAGCAGCCAAGATCGGACGGAATCTAATGAGCAGTTCTTC.

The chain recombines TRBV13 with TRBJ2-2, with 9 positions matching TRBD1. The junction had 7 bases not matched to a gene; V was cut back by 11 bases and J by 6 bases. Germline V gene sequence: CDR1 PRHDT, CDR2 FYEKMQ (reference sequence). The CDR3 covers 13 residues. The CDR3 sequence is CAAGTGRAGELFF. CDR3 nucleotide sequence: TGTGCCGCCGGGACAGGGCGCGCCGGGGAGCTGTTTTTT.

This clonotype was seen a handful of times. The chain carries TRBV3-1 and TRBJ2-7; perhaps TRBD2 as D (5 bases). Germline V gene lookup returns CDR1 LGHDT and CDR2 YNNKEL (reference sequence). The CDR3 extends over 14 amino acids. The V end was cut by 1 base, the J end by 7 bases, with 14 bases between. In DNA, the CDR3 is TGTGCCAGCAGCCAAGGGCTTGGAGAGGGTGAGCAGTACTTC. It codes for CASSQGLGEGEQYF.